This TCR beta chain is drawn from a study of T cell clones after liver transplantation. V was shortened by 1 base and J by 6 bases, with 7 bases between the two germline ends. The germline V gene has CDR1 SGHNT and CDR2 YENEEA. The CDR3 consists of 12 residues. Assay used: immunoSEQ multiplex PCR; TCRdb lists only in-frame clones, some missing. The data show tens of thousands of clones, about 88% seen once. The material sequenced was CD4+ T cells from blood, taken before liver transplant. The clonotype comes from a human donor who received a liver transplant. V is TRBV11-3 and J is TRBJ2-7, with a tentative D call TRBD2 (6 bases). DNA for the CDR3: TGTGCCAGCAGCTTAGCGGGGGTCGAGCAGTACTTC. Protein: CASSLAGVEQYF. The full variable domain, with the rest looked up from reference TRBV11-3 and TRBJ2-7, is EAGVVQSPRYKIIEKKQPVAFWCNPISGHNTLYWYLQNLGQGPELLIRYENEEAVDDSQLPKDRFSAERLKGVDSTLKIQPAELGDSAVYLCASSLAGVEQYFGPGTRLTVT.